The entry that follows covers one T cell receptor (beta chain) sequence. Its antigen is not known. Germline trimming cut 5 bases from V and 8 bases from J; bases unmatched to any gene: 15. The CDR3 extends over 16 amino acids. Per the germline V gene, CDR1 is MDHEN and CDR2 is SYDVKM. Clones were read by immunoSEQ multiplex PCR, and TCRdb kept only the in-frame ones, dropping some. The profile shows 35,000 to 55,000 clones, 80% of them singletons. These data belong to a study of OX40 agonist ivuxolimab in advanced cancers. Study-wide background: Patients were dosed intravenously with ivuxolimab at 0.01 to 10 mg/kg every 2 weeks. Anti-PD-1, anti-PD-L1 or anti-CTLA-4 therapy given earlier was allowed, and 40% had some. General study results and limits: Antigens targeted by the expanded peripheral T cells were not determined. Averaged across samples, CD8+ T cells carried more expanded clones than CD4+ did.

The chain recombines TRBV28 with TRBJ1-2; 9 bases fit TRBD1. The sample here was CD4+ or CD8+ T cells sorted from blood, taken in a trial of the OX40 agonist ivuxolimab. The receptor was isolated from an adult with an advanced solid tumor such as melanoma, head and neck, liver or kidney cancer. The CDR3 nucleotides are TGTGCCAGCAGTCGAAACCCCCTGACAGGGGGGGGAGGCTACACCTTC. This sequence encodes CASSRNPLTGGGGYTF.